This paragraph reports one T cell receptor (beta chain). Its specificity is unknown. The donor population consisted of healthy HIV-negative adults with no recent acute infections or vaccinations. CD4+ cells were split into CD45RA+ naive and CD45RA-negative memory subsets. The CDR3 loop spans 11 amino acids. Trimming took off 5 bases at V and 6 bases at J, with 6 bases between the two ends. Germline V gene data show CDR1 as SNHLY and CDR2 as FYNNEI. This sample was taken from a study of shared clonotypes between healthy human individuals. Broader study findings: On the whole, naive subsets had larger estimated richness than memory subsets had.

Some clones are missing from TCRdb's copy, which holds only in-frame ones; the method was immunoSEQ multiplex PCR. The sample consists of some 2.1 million clones, roughly 96% of them appearing once. The TCR originated in a man in his late teens or twenties in good health. What was sequenced was naive CD4+ T cells sorted from blood. This sample's subset: CD45RA+ positively selected. The chain recombines TRBV2 with TRBJ2-3; D may match TRBD1 or TRBD2 (5 bases each). CDR3 sequence reads: CASSWGDTQYF. The CDR3 DNA follows: TGTGCCAGCAGTTGGGGGGATACGCAGTATTTT.